Given below is one T cell receptor beta chain in context. Its antigen is undetermined. The sample comes from a study of T cells expressing NK-cell markers. Across the study: From sorted CD3+CD56+NKG2C+, CD3+CD56+NKG2C- and CD3+CD56-NKG2C+ T cells came the TCR beta repertoires. Serological testing identified seven of the eight sequenced donors as HCMV-seropositive and one as seronegative. Study-level results: The study did not resolve the HCMV specificity of expanded NKG2C+ T cell clones.

As the method of synthesis, 5'RACE template switching with UMIs yielded TCR beta cDNA. Using the 5' RACE reads, TCRdb records one entry per CDR3 protein without DNA. This sample's clone table lists more than 120,000 distinct CDR3 sequences. The length of the CDR3 is 14 residues. Germline CDR1 reads DFQATT; CDR2 reads SNEGSKA (reference sequence). This clonotype was obtained from a man between 18 and 35 years old in good health. The chain combines TRBV20-1 with TRBJ2-7; TCRdb's assignment of TRBD1 cannot be checked, as there is no DNA. What was sequenced was blood T cells: a sorted CD56 or NKG2C T cell subset, CD4+ or CD8+ T cells, or bulk PBMC T cells (not recorded which). The CDR3 protein is CSASPGPPSVEQYF.